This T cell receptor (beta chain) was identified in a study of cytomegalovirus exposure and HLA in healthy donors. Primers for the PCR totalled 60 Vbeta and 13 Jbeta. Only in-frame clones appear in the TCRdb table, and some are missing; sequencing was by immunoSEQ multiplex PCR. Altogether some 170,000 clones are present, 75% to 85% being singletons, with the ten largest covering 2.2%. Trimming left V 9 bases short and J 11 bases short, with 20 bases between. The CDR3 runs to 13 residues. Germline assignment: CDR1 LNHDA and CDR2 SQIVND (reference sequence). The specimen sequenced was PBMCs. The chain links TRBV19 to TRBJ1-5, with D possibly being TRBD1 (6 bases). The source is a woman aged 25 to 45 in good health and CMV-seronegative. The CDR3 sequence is CASASGVAGSQHF. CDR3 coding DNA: TGTGCCAGCGCCTCAGGGGTAGCAGGGTCCCAGCATTTT.